This TCR beta chain stems from a study of vaccination and CD4 T cells after COVID-19. Study at large: Either a CEFX pool, an HIV-1 Nef pool, or no peptide was added to control cultures.

Sequencing of cultured CD4+ T cell DNA used the Oncomine TCR Beta short-read assay. TCRdb reprocessed the PCR reads via MiXCR and lists one record per CDR3 protein. Of some 3,900 distinct CDR3 sequences listed, approximately 48% were seen once; the top ten hold about 41%. Germline lookup yields CDR1 ENHRY and CDR2 SYGVKD. CDR3 length equals 12 residues. V shed 7 bases and J shed 9 bases, with 10 bases lying between them. This clonotype was counted between two and nine times. The antigen is unknown. Treatment given: approximately nine-day PBMC culture with coronavirus spike peptide pools or control peptides (ViraFEST assay).

The receptor was isolated from a human donor who had recovered from COVID-19. Sequencing was performed on CD4+ T cells from blood, cultured in vitro. The chain employs TRBV10-3 and TRBJ1-6; possibly TRBD1 for D (6 bases). The CDR3 is CAINRVGSPLHF. CDR3 nucleotides: TGTGCCATCAACAGGGTGGGTTCACCCCTCCACTTT.